This T cell receptor beta chain originates from a study of cytomegalovirus exposure and HLA in healthy donors. Study information: Researchers found that around 80% of 398 genotyped donors fell within the Caucasian-associated ancestry cluster. Study results and limitations: Through in vitro validation, a few CMV-associated chains were shown to be specific for CMV antigens. The presence/absence work took it that sequencing depth was about the same across donors.

Germline V gene data show CDR1 as SGHRS and CDR2 as YFSETQ. With 0 bases clipped from V and 2 bases from J, the junction kept 1 base outside the gene matches. The CDR3 runs 15 residues. To note about this clone: Its antigen is not known.

PCR employed 60 Vbeta and 13 Jbeta primers. Sequencing used immunoSEQ multiplex PCR; TCRdb keeps in-frame clones, though not all of them. This repertoire shows fewer than 120,000 clones, 80% found once; its top ten account for roughly 2.9%. Material for sequencing was PBMCs. This TCR was recovered from a woman in her sixties in good health and CMV-seropositive. The V call is TRBV5-1, the J call TRBJ2-1; 8 nucleotides align to TRBD2. The CDR3 spells CASSLALAAYNEQFF. In nucleotides, the CDR3 is TGCGCCAGCAGCTTGGCACTAGCGGCCTACAATGAGCAGTTCTTC.